A single sample gave rise to the 23 T cell receptor beta chains below, sequenced in a study of long-term antiretroviral therapy in people with HIV. Sequencing relied on immunoSEQ assay v3.0, run at survey level. The protocol was immunoSEQ multiplex PCR, while the TCRdb copy is restricted to in-frame clones and leaves out a portion. Here the sample spans more than 30,000 clones, 79% being singletons. This specimen consisted of unsorted PBMCs, obtained 1.9 years after starting antiretroviral therapy. Every receptor here comes from a man between 18 and 35 years old with HIV.

This rearrangement joins TRBV7-2 to TRBJ2-3; 14 bases agree with TRBD2. This CDR3 is 18 amino acids long. J lost 2 bases, V lost 4 bases, and 8 bases had no gene match. The germline V gene has CDR1 SGHTA and CDR2 FQGNSA. Written as DNA, the CDR3 is TGTGCCAGCAGCTCGACTAGCGGGGGGGGCCTCCTCACAGATACGCAGTATTTT. Protein product: CASSSTSGGGLLTDTQYF.

This clone was observed once. The J gene is TRBJ2-7, the V gene TRBV7-2; D may correspond to TRBD1 or TRBD2 (6 bases each). The germline V gene has CDR1 SGHTA and CDR2 FQGNSA. V lost 1 base, J lost 2 bases, and 24 bases lay in between. The CDR3 has 19 amino acids. The CDR3 spells CASSLVGAGFHSPTYEQYV. The CDR3 DNA reads as TGTGCCAGCAGCTTAGTGGGGGCGGGGTTCCACTCTCCGACCTACGAGCAGTACGTC.

J is TRBJ2-5 and V is TRBV5-4; D is unclear. Per the germline V gene, CDR1 is SGHNT and CDR2 is YYREEE (reference sequence). V lost 4 bases to trimming and J lost 5 bases, with 24 bases between them. This CDR3 comprises 17 residues. Here the CDR3 reads CASSPRAMAETRETQYF. CDR3 nucleotides: TGTGCCAGCAGCCCGCGAGCGATGGCGGAGACTCGGGAGACCCAGTACTTC.

The V gene is TRBV2, the J gene TRBJ1-2, with D perhaps TRBD1 (6 bases). V was clipped by 5 bases and J by 7 bases, with 17 bases between them. CDR3 length: 14 residues. Germline CDR1 is SNHLY and CDR2 is FYNNEI. The chain's CDR3 is CASSSNVDRLGYTF. In DNA form, the CDR3 reads TGTGCCAGCAGTTCGAATGTCGACAGGCTTGGCTACACCTTC.

The chain combines TRBV30 with TRBJ1-2; D is unresolved. CDR3 length: 11 amino acids. Germline values: CDR1 GTSNPN, CDR2 SVGIG (reference sequence). Trimming took 0 bases from V and 8 from J, leaving 7 bases between them. CDR3: CAWSVPGGYTF. CDR3 sequence (DNA): TGTGCCTGGAGTGTACCAGGCGGCTACACCTTC.

V and J are TRBV13 and TRBJ2-1; 10 bases are a match to TRBD1. The V gene end was trimmed by 4 bases and the J gene end by 7 bases; junction bases not matched to a gene: 7. The CDR3 is 15 residues long. CDR1 is PRHDT and CDR2 is FYEKMQ in the germline V gene (reference sequence). CDR3 sequence (DNA): TGTGCCAGCAGCTCCGCCGGGACAGGGGATAATGAGCAGTTCTTC. Its translation is CASSSAGTGDNEQFF.

This sequence joins TRBV9 and TRBJ1-2; perhaps TRBD1 as D (5 bases). Trimming took 0 bases from V and 8 from J, leaving 14 bases between them. Germline loops: CDR1 SGDLS, CDR2 YYNGEE. CDR3 length equals 14 residues. The CDR3 loop reads CASSVGQGIGGYTF. Written as DNA, the CDR3 is TGTGCCAGCAGCGTAGGCCAGGGAATAGGAGGCTACACCTTC.

The chain combines TRBV4-2 with TRBJ1-1; no firm D call. CDR1 is LGHNA and CDR2 is YNFKEQ in the germline V gene. Trimming shortened V by 4 bases and J by 5 bases, and 14 bases separated the two germline ends. The length of the CDR3 is 14 residues. CDR3 nucleotides: TGTGCCAGCAGCCCCGAGAGAGTGGGTACTGAAGCTTTCTTT. It specifies CASSPERVGTEAFF.

This clone was recorded a few times. The V gene is TRBV19, the J gene TRBJ1-5, with unresolved D. V was trimmed by 1 base and J by 7 bases, leaving 8 bases between them. The length of the CDR3 is 13 residues. Germline V gene sequence: CDR1 LNHDA, CDR2 SQIVND (reference sequence). CDR3 sequence reads: CASSIGEEQPQHF. CDR3 bases: TGTGCCAGTAGTATAGGGGAGGAACAGCCCCAGCATTTT.

The chain joins TRBV28 to TRBJ1-2; D may be TRBD1 (6 bases). Germline V lookup: CDR1 MDHEN, CDR2 SYDVKM. Between the trimmed V and J ends, which lost 11 bases and 0 bases, there was a span of 16 bases. The CDR3 has 14 residues. CDR3 nucleotide sequence: TGTGCCGGAGCGATGGGGGGCTCTAACTATGGCTACACCTTC. Translating gives CAGAMGGSNYGYTF.

The gene calls are TRBV28 and TRBJ1-5, with D possibly matching TRBD1 (6 bases). Between the trimmed V and J ends, which lost 3 bases and 7 bases, there was a span of 10 bases. Germline CDR1 is MDHEN and CDR2 is SYDVKM. The CDR3 has 13 residues. CDR3 sequence: CASSFGGQQPQHF. CDR3 DNA sequence: TGTGCCAGCAGTTTCGGGGGCCAACAGCCCCAGCATTTT.

V usage is TRBV5-1 and J usage is TRBJ1-2; D is perhaps TRBD1 (5 bases). There are 14 residues in the CDR3. V was clipped by 4 bases and J by 1 base, with 11 bases between them. Germline CDR1 is SGHRS and CDR2 is YFSETQ. Here the CDR3 reads CASSLGGVNYGYTF. CDR3 nucleotides: TGCGCCAGCAGCCTGGGGGGGGTTAACTATGGCTACACCTTC. The full variable domain, rest sourced from reference TRBV5-1 and TRBJ1-2, is KAGVTQTPRYLIKTRGQQVTLSCSPISGHRSVSWYQQTPGQGLQFLFEYFSETQRNKGNFPGRFSGRQFSNSRSEMNVSTLELGDSALYLCASSLGGVNYGYTFGSGTRLTVV.

This rearrangement joins TRBV11-2 to TRBJ2-2; 11 nucleotides align to TRBD2. Germline lookup yields CDR1 SGHAT and CDR2 FQNNGV. The CDR3 is made up of 17 amino acids. Trimming cost V 2 bases and J 6 bases; bases outside gene matches: 8. For the CDR3, the DNA is TGTGCCAGCAGCTTATCCGGACTAGCGGGTTTACCCGGGGAGCTGTTTTTT. Protein sequence: CASSLSGLAGLPGELFF. Filled out from reference TRBV11-2 and TRBJ2-2, the complete variable domain reads EAGVAQSPRYKIIEKRQSVAFWCNPISGHATLYWYQQILGQGPKLLIQFQNNGVVDDSQLPKDRFSAERLKGVDSTLKIQPAKLEDSAVYLCASSLSGLAGLPGELFFGEGSRLTVL.

This clone appeared a few times. The chain is built from TRBV10-1 and TRBJ1-2; D ambiguous. CDR3 length equals 13 residues. V lost 2 bases, J lost 6 bases, and 10 bases lay in between. CDR1 is WNHNN, CDR2 SYGVQD, per germline (reference sequence). The CDR3 loop is CASSETRTDGYTF. CDR3 nucleotide sequence: TGCGCCAGCAGTGAGACACGGACGGATGGCTACACCTTC.

V and J are TRBV4-2 and TRBJ2-3; D might be TRBD2 (5 bases). Trimming stripped 1 base from V and 6 bases from J, with 17 bases between. The CDR3 runs to 16 residues. Germline-derived CDR1 and CDR2 are LGHNA and YNFKEQ. The CDR3 bases are TGTGCCAGCAGCCAAGGCAACACGGACTCGGGCGATACGCAGTATTTT. Protein: CASSQGNTDSGDTQYF.

This clone was counted between two and nine times. This chain uses TRBV29-1 with TRBJ1-1; D is uncertain. Germline loops: CDR1 SQVTM, CDR2 ANQGSEA. This CDR3 spans 13 amino acids. Trimming stripped 7 bases from V and 1 base from J, with 13 bases between. CDR3 DNA sequence: TGCAGCGCCTCAATCCGGGCGAACACTGAAGCTTTCTTT. It translates to CSASIRANTEAFF.

CDR3 protein: CASSLEVMNTEAFF. For the CDR3, the DNA is TGTGCCAGCAGTTTAGAGGTTATGAACACTGAAGCTTTCTTT. The chain is built from TRBV28 and TRBJ1-1; the D is unclear. The germline gives CDR1 MDHEN, CDR2 SYDVKM. V lost 2 bases to trimming and J lost 0 bases, with 7 bases between them. The CDR3 loop spans 14 amino acids.

This chain connects TRBV7-3 to TRBJ2-1; perhaps TRBD1 as D (5 bases). The germline V and J ends were trimmed by 4 bases and 5 bases, with 12 bases remaining between them. The V gene's germline CDR1 is SGHTA and CDR2 FQGTGA. CDR3 length: 14 residues. For the CDR3, the DNA is TGTGCCAGCAGCTCAGGTTCAGGGAACAATGAGCAGTTCTTC. Amino acid sequence: CASSSGSGNNEQFF.

The rearrangement uses TRBV28 and TRBJ1-2, with D hard to call. Germline loops: CDR1 MDHEN, CDR2 SYDVKM. Trimming left V 8 bases short and J 9 bases short, with 13 bases between. This CDR3 is built from 11 residues. The CDR3 DNA sequence: TGTGCCAGCCTAACGGATTGGAGCTACACCTTC. This codes for CASLTDWSYTF.

This chain connects TRBV12-2 to TRBJ2-1. TRBV12-2 is recorded as a pseudogene. This CDR3 is 17 amino acids long. For the CDR3, the DNA is TGTGCAAGTCGCTTAGGGGGTAAGGGGGGCCGATTCAATGAGCAGTTCTTC. Encoded protein: CASRLGGKGGRFNEQFF.

This sequence joins TRBV5-6 and TRBJ1-1, with D unresolved. The CDR3 runs to 14 residues. Trimming removed 1 base from V and 4 bases from J, with 11 bases in between. The germline V gene has CDR1 SGHDT and CDR2 YYEEEE. In nucleotides, the CDR3 is TGTGCCAGCAGCTTGCGAGGGAAGAGCACTGAAGCTTTCTTT. Translating it yields CASSLRGKSTEAFF.

The rearrangement joins TRBV25-1 to TRBJ2-1, with D hard to call. V was trimmed by 3 bases and J by 2 bases, leaving 8 bases between them. CDR3 length: 14 amino acids. The germline V gene encodes CDR1 MGHDK and CDR2 SYGVNS. The CDR3, as DNA: TGTGCCAGCAGTGAGGTCAGGCCCTACAATGAGCAGTTCTTC. This sequence encodes CASSEVRPYNEQFF. The full variable domain, rest sourced from reference TRBV25-1 and TRBJ2-1, is EADIYQTPRYLVIGTGKKITLECSQTMGHDKMYWYQQDPGMELHLIHYSYGVNSTEKGDLSSESTVSRIRTEHFPLTLESARPSHTSQYLCASSEVRPYNEQFFGPGTRLTVL.

This rearrangement joins TRBV9 to TRBJ2-2, with no clear D. The germline V gene encodes CDR1 SGDLS and CDR2 YYNGEE. The CDR3 is made up of 12 amino acids. V was cut by 0 bases and J by 6 bases, with 3 bases left in between. The CDR3 bases are TGTGCCAGCAGCGTAGGGTCCGGGGAGCTGTTTTTT. Translated: CASSVGSGELFF.